This T cell receptor beta chain is drawn from a study of Graves' ophthalmopathy and Graves' hyperthyroidism. Study-wide background: Ahead of any treatment, peripheral blood was obtained at the initial diagnosis. Study-level results: Thyroid clonotypes that were expanded above 0.001 frequency mostly also appeared in blood.

TCR beta CDR3 regions were amplified from RNA transcripts. RT-PCR with HTBI primers came first, then second-round multiplex PCR. TCRdb processed the multiplex PCR reads anew with MiXCR; each CDR3 protein has one entry. The sample lists just over 600,000 distinct CDR3 sequences; 20% to 25% were seen once. Hyperthyroidism in these 18- to 65-year-old patients was newly diagnosed, lasting under 2 months. Pregnant or lactating patients and those with other autoimmune diseases or uncontrolled infections were excluded. This clonotype was observed at least ten times. Its target is unknown. The V and J ends lost 7 bases and 9 bases respectively, with 18 bases between them. This CDR3 contains 13 residues. Germline CDR1 is MNHEY and CDR2 is SVGEGT.

The sequence was collected from a woman younger than 30 with stable Graves' hyperthyroidism. Some clones in this sample may be carry-over from other donors' samples. The sample consisted of peripheral blood. The genes are TRBV6-2 or TRBV6-3 and TRBJ1-1; D gene unclear. The CDR3, as DNA: TGTGCCAGCATTGACACTAATTCGCCTCAAGCTTTCTTT. It encodes CASIDTNSPQAFF.